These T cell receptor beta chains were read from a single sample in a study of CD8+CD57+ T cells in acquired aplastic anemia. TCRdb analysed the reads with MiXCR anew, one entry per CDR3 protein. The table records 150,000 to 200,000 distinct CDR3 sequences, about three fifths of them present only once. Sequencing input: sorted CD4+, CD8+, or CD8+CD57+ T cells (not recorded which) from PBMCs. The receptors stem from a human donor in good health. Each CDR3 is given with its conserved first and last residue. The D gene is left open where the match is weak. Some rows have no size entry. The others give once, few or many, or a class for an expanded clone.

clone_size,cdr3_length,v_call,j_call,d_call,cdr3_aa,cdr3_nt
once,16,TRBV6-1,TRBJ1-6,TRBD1,CASSERGDRAFSPLHF,TGTGCCAGCAGTGAGAGGGGGGACAGGGCATTTTCACCCCTCCACTTT
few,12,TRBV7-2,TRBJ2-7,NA,CASSTPSYEQYF,TGTGCCAGCTCGACGCCATCCTACGAGCAGTACTTC
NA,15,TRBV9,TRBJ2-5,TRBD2,CASSGLAGGPETQYF,TGTGCCAGCAGCGGACTAGCGGGGGGGCCGGAGACCCAGTACTTC
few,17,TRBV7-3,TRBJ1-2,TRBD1,CASSLGPVDRAGYGYTF,TGTGCCAGCAGCTTAGGGCCCGTGGACAGGGCGGGCTATGGCTACACCTTC
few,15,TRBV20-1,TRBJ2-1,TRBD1,CSASTGGDLYNEQFF,TGCAGTGCTTCGACAGGGGGCGATCTCTACAATGAGCAGTTCTTC
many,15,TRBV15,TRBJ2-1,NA,CATSRGWQRYNEQFF,TGTGCCACCAGCAGAGGTTGGCAGCGGTACAATGAGCAGTTCTTC
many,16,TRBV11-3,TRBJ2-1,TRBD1,CASSLPVTGFYNEQFF,TGTGCCAGCAGCTTGCCGGTGACAGGGTTCTACAATGAGCAGTTCTTC
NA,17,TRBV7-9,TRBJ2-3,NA,CASSYPPLGKGTDTQYF,TGTGCCAGCAGTTACCCCCCCCTGGGAAAGGGGACAGATACGCAGTATTTT
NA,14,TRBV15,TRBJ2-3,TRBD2,CATSTGGPTDTQYF,TGTGCCACCAGCACGGGGGGGCCCACGGATACGCAGTATTTT
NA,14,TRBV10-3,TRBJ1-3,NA,CAISERLLGNTIYF,TGTGCCATCAGTGAGCGGCTCTTGGGAAACACCATATATTTT
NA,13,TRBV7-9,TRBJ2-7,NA,CASSLSSHYEQYF,TGTGCCAGCAGCTTGTCATCGCACTACGAGCAGTACTTC
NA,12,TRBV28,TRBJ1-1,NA,CASSLLNTEAFF,TGTGCCAGCAGTCTCTTGAACACTGAAGCTTTCTTT
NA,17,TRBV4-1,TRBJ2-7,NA,CASSQSDLGNSHYEQYF,TGCGCCAGCAGCCAAAGCGATCTCGGTAACAGCCACTACGAGCAGTACTTC
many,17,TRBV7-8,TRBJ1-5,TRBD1,CASSLGAGTGPNQPQHF,TGTGCCAGCAGCTTAGGGGCCGGGACAGGACCTAATCAGCCCCAGCATTTT
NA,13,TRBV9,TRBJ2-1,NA,CASSTRRQNEQFF,TGTGCCAGCAGCACCCGGAGGCAAAATGAGCAGTTCTTC
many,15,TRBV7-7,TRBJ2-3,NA,CASSLGDSNTDTQYF,TGTGCTAGCAGCTTAGGGGATTCAAACACAGATACGCAGTATTTT
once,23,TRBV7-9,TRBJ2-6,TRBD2,CASSLGQERGVPGLCSGANVLTF,TGTGCCAGCAGCTTAGGACAAGAGCGGGGAGTCCCCGGGCTGTGCTCTGGGGCCAACGTCCTGACTTTC
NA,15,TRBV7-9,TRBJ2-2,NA,CASSLGQANTGELFF,TGTGCCAGCAGCTTAGGACAGGCGAACACCGGGGAGCTGTTTTTT
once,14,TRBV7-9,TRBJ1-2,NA,CASSSVGVNYGYTF,TGTGCCAGCAGCTCCGTTGGGGTTAACTATGGCTACACCTTC
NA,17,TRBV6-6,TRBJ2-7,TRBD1,CASSYSPGQGMSYEQYF,TGTGCCAGCAGTTACTCCCCGGGACAGGGGATGTCCTACGAGCAGTACTTC
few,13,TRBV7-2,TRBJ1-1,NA,CASSSPVNTEAFF,TGTGCCAGTAGTAGCCCGGTGAACACTGAAGCTTTCTTT
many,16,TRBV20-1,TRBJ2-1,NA,CSARKVGAIPYNEQFF,TGCAGTGCTAGAAAGGTTGGGGCCATCCCCTACAATGAGCAGTTCTTC